This entry lists 13 T cell receptor beta chains sequenced from one sample in a study of OX40 agonist ivuxolimab in advanced cancers. Assay used: immunoSEQ multiplex PCR; TCRdb lists only in-frame clones, some missing. The repertoire holds some 82,000 clones, with about 91% as singletons. The sequencing used CD4+ or CD8+ T cells sorted from blood, collected in a trial of the OX40 agonist ivuxolimab. The receptors derive from an adult with an advanced solid tumor such as melanoma, head and neck, liver or kidney cancer.

J is TRBJ1-1 and V is TRBV28; 8 bases agree with TRBD1. V trimming: 8 bases; J trimming: 1 base; junction bases outside the gene matches: 9. The CDR3 is 15 amino acids. The germline V gene has CDR1 MDHEN and CDR2 SYDVKM. CDR3: CASFPWTGTNTEAFF. The CDR3, as DNA: TGTGCCAGCTTCCCCTGGACAGGGACGAACACTGAAGCTTTCTTT.

The rearrangement links TRBV7-9 to TRBJ2-1; D is unclear. This CDR3 is built from 14 residues. V was clipped by 5 bases and J by 7 bases, with 15 bases between them. CDR1 is SEHNR, CDR2 FQNEAQ, per germline (reference sequence). CDR3 sequence (DNA): TGTGCCAGCAGCCTCAGCACCCCTCCGAATGAGCAGTTCTTC. The encoded protein is CASSLSTPPNEQFF.

In this sample, this clone turned up a few times. The gene calls are TRBV5-1 and TRBJ2-5, with TRBD1 matching over 7 bases. V lost 6 bases to trimming and J lost 0 bases; unmatched junction nucleotides: 11. CDR3 size: 16 residues. Per germline, CDR1 SGHRS and CDR2 YFSETQ. For the CDR3, the DNA is TGCGCCAGCAACGCGAGGGGACAGACAAACCAAGAGACCCAGTACTTC. Translated: CASNARGQTNQETQYF.

The gene calls are TRBV5-4 and TRBJ1-1; possibly TRBD1 for D (5 bases). This CDR3 spans 17 amino acids. The V end was cut by 1 base, the J end by 3 bases, with 19 bases between. CDR1 and CDR2 (germline): SGHNT, YYREEE (reference sequence). In DNA, the CDR3 is TGTGCCAGCAGCTTGTCCCGATTCTCCGGGGGGGACACTGAAGCTTTCTTT. Translated, it gives CASSLSRFSGGDTEAFF.

The chain joins TRBV14 to TRBJ2-2; D ambiguous. V shed 1 base and J shed 4 bases, with 4 bases lying between them. Per germline, CDR1 SGHDN and CDR2 FVKESK. The CDR3 contains 13 residues. The CDR3 nucleotides are TGTGCCAGCAGCCAAGTAGGCACCGGGGAGCTGTTTTTT. Translating gives CASSQVGTGELFF.

The CDR3 loop is CASSPRRGGGNEQYF. The CDR3 DNA is TGTGCCAGTAGTCCCAGGCGGGGCGGTGGGAACGAGCAGTACTTC. The chain is built from TRBV19 and TRBJ2-7; possibly TRBD2 for D (6 bases). This CDR3 contains 15 residues. Per the germline V gene, CDR1 is LNHDA and CDR2 is SQIVND (reference sequence). V was cut by 5 bases and J by 5 bases, with 19 bases left in between.

The chain links TRBV2 to TRBJ2-3; 8 bases line up with TRBD2. Germline lookup yields CDR1 SNHLY and CDR2 FYNNEI. The CDR3 consists of 15 residues. The J segment lost 6 bases and the V segment lost 4 bases, leaving 9 bases of the junction unmatched. As DNA, the CDR3 is TGTGCCAGCAGTGTGGGCGGGAGGTTGGCGGATACGCAGTATTTT. Translating gives CASSVGGRLADTQYF.

The chain links TRBV7-3 to TRBJ2-2, with a possible D match to TRBD2 (7 bases). The CDR3 has 15 amino acids. The V and J ends lost 5 bases and 4 bases respectively, with 14 bases between them. Germline assignment: CDR1 SGHTA and CDR2 FQGTGA. DNA for the CDR3: TGTGCCAGCAGCGACCGGGGGGCGACCACCGGGGAGCTGTTTTTT. This sequence encodes CASSDRGATTGELFF.

This clone was observed a few times. The V call is TRBV19, the J call TRBJ1-1; no clear D gene. From germline, CDR1 is LNHDA and CDR2 SQIVND (reference sequence). CDR3 size: 16 residues. V was clipped by 1 base and J by 0 bases, with 12 bases between them. CDR3 in amino acids: CASSIGSGGMNTEAFF. The CDR3 region has the DNA TGTGCCAGTAGTATAGGTTCAGGAGGGATGAACACTGAAGCTTTCTTT.

This clone was recorded once. The CDR3 DNA reads TGCGCCAGCAGCGAGGGACACCCTTCCGGCGAGCAGTACTTC. It translates to CASSEGHPSGEQYF. The gene calls are TRBV5-1 and TRBJ2-7; possible D gene TRBD1, 6 bases. The CDR3 is made up of 14 amino acids. The ends were cut back, 4 bases at V and 6 bases at J, with 17 bases in the middle. The V gene's germline CDR1 is SGHRS and CDR2 YFSETQ.

This clone was counted many times. The chain couples TRBV7-2 to TRBJ1-4; D uncertain. CDR1 is SGHTA, CDR2 FQGNSA, per germline. V gave up 1 base and J gave up 5 bases, with 8 bases separating them. The CDR3 consists of 14 residues. This CDR3 reads CASSLGSGNEKLFF. CDR3 nucleotide sequence: TGTGCCAGCAGCTTAGGGTCGGGGAATGAAAAACTGTTTTTT.

The rearrangement uses TRBV29-1 and TRBJ2-1; the match to TRBD2 covers 8 bases. Trimming at V came to 6 bases and at J to 1 base, leaving 5 bases not matched to a gene. This CDR3 has 14 amino acids. CDR1 is SQVTM, CDR2 ANQGSEA, per germline. In DNA, the CDR3 is TGCAGCGTGGCCCGGGGGGGGTCCTACAATGAGCAGTTCTTC. It codes for CSVARGGSYNEQFF.

This chain uses TRBV9 with TRBJ2-3; D may be TRBD2 (5 bases). Germline values: CDR1 SGDLS, CDR2 YYNGEE. This CDR3 comprises 15 residues. Trimming shortened V by 1 base and J by 4 bases, and 13 bases separated the two germline ends. The CDR3 DNA is TGTGCCAGCAGCGTACGAGGGAGTTGGGCAGATACGCAGTATTTT. It codes for CASSVRGSWADTQYF.